Listed here is a single TCR beta chain. What it binds is not known. The entry originates in a study of cytomegalovirus exposure and HLA in healthy donors. Across the whole study: Previous work identified roughly 120 million unique TCR beta sequences from about 179 million T cells. HLA-typed donors contributed about 85 million unique TCRs, which were held in an early data release.

The PCR used 60 Vbeta and 13 Jbeta primers. The repertoire was sequenced with immunoSEQ multiplex PCR; TCRdb's copy has only in-frame clones and lacks some. The table lists about 160,000 clones, more than 65% of them singletons. CDR1 and CDR2 (germline): SGHRS, YFSETQ. Trimming removed 2 bases from V and 0 bases from J; junction bases left unmatched: 1. The CDR3 extends over 14 amino acids. Notes on the study in general: Confirmation in vitro established that a few CMV-associated chains were specific for CMV antigens. It was reported that TCR beta sequences correctly inferred the HLA-A and HLA-B alleles for most subjects.

The chain recombines TRBV5-1 with TRBJ1-2; TRBD1 aligns across 7 bases. This TCR was recovered from a man aged 50-59 years in good health and CMV-seropositive. The specimen was PBMCs. The CDR3 nucleotides are TGCGCCAGCAGCTTAGGGACAGCTAACTATGGCTACACCTTC. It codes for CASSLGTANYGYTF.